The 4 T cell receptor beta chains reported below all come from one sample, sequenced in a study of blood T cell repertoires in COVID-19. TCRdb keeps only in-frame clones here, not all; method: immunoSEQ multiplex PCR. This sample has about 93,000 clones, with 70% to 80% found just once. The source material was peripheral blood. The receptors were sampled from a human donor in a cohort sampled during active COVID-19.

The chain combines TRBV6-5 with TRBJ2-7; TRBD2 agrees at 7 bases. Trimming took 8 bases from V and 3 from J; bases not matched to a gene: 7. The germline V gene encodes CDR1 MNHEY and CDR2 SVGAGI. The CDR3 totals 13 residues. CDR3 in amino acids: CASSLADSYEQYF. The DNA of the CDR3 is TGTGCCAGCTCTCTAGCGGATAGCTACGAGCAGTACTTC.

This clone has just a few counts. V and J are TRBV3-1 (or the pseudogene TRBV3-2) and TRBJ1-6; 10 nucleotides align to TRBD1. V gave up 5 bases and J gave up 12 bases; unmatched junction bases: 7. Germline V CDR1 and CDR2: LGHDT, YNNKEL (reference sequence). This CDR3 has 14 residues. CDR3 sequence (DNA): TGTGCCAGCAGCTCGGGGACAGGGGAGCGACCCCTCCACTTT. It yields the protein CASSSGTGERPLHF.

Comments on this clone: This sample includes further DNA sequences coding for the same CDR3. The rearrangement links TRBV2 to TRBJ1-5; possible D gene TRBD1, 6 bases. Germline CDR1 and CDR2: SNHLY and FYNNEI. V was pared by 2 bases and J by 5 bases, with 10 bases between. This CDR3 has 14 residues. In nucleotides, the CDR3 is TGTGCCAGCAGTGAACAAGGGGGAGATCAGCCCCAGCATTTT. Protein: CASSEQGGDQPQHF.

In this sample, this clone turned up once. The chain couples TRBV5-1 to TRBJ2-5, with 10 bases fitting TRBD2. The germline V gene has CDR1 SGHRS and CDR2 YFSETQ. This CDR3 comprises 17 residues. V was clipped by 2 bases and J by 1 base; unmatched bases: 8. The CDR3 DNA sequence: TGCGCCAGCAGCTTCTCCGTAAGCGGGGGGGTCCAAGAGACCCAGTACTTC. Amino acid sequence: CASSFSVSGGVQETQYF.